This TCR beta chain was obtained from a study of blood T cell repertoires in COVID-19. On the study more broadly: The United States, Italy and Spain provided the acute and convalescent COVID-19 samples.

As originally analysed: From reference gene primer amplification, estimates of nucleated cell counts were derived. Sequenced by immunoSEQ multiplex PCR; TCRdb stores in-frame clones only, minus some. V, J and clone size derive from that table, while D and trimming were established from the DNA sequence. The sample lists about 24,000 clones, about 89% seen once, with 5% to 5.5% in the top ten. CDR3 length: 15 amino acids. Deletions cut 3 bases from V and 5 bases from J, with 17 bases between. From germline, CDR1 is DFQATT and CDR2 SNEGSKA (reference sequence). Sequencing input: peripheral blood. The origin of this receptor is a man aged 50 to 60 with active COVID-19. The chain carries TRBV20-1 and TRBJ2-1; tentative D call: TRBD1 (6 bases). CDR3 residues: CSASAYDRKDNEQFF. DNA for the CDR3: TGCAGTGCTAGTGCTTATGACAGGAAAGACAATGAGCAGTTCTTC.